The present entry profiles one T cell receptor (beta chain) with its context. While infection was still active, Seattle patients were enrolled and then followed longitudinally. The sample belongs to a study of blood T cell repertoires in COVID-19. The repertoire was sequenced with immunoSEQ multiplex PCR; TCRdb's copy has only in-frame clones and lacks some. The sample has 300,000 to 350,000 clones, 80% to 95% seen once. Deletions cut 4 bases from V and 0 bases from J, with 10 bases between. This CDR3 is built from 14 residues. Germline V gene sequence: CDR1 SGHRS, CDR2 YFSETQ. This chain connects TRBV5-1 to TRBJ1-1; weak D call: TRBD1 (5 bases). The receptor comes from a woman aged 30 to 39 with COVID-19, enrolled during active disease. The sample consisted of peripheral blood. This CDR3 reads CASSVTALNTEAFF. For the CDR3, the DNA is TGCGCCAGCAGCGTGACAGCTCTGAACACTGAAGCTTTCTTT. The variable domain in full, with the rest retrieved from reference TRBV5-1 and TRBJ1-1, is KAGVTQTPRYLIKTRGQQVTLSCSPISGHRSVSWYQQTPGQGLQFLFEYFSETQRNKGNFPGRFSGRQFSNSRSEMNVSTLELGDSALYLCASSVTALNTEAFFGQGTRLTVV.